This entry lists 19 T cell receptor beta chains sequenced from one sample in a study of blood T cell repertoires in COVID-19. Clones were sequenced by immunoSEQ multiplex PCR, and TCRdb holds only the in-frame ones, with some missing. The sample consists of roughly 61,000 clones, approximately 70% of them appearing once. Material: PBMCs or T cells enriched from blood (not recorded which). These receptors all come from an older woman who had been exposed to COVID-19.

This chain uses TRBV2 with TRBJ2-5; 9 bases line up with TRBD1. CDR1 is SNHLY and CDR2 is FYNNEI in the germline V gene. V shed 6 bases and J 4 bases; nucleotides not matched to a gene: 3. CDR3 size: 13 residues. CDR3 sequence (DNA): TGTGCCAGCAGGGGGACAGGGTCAGAGACCCAGTACTTC. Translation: CASRGTGSETQYF. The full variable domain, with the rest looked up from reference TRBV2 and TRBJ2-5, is EPEVTQTPSHQVTQMGQEVILRCVPISNHLYFYWYRQILGQKVEFLVSFYNNEISEKSEIFDDQFSVERPDGSNFTLKIRSTKLEDSAMYFCASRGTGSETQYFGPGTRLLVL.

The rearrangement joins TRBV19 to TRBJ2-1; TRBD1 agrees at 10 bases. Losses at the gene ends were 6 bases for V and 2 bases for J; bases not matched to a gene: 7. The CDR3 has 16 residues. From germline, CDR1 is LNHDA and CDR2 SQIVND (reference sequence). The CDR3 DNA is TGTGCCAGTAGAGTTTCCGGGACAGGGGCCTACAATGAGCAGTTCTTC. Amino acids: CASRVSGTGAYNEQFF.

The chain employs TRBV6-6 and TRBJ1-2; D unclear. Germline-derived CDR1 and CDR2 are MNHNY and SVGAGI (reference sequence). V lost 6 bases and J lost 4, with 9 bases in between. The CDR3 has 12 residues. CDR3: CASSPRGYGYTF. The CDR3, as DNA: TGTGCCAGCAGCCCCCGCGGCTATGGCTACACCTTC.

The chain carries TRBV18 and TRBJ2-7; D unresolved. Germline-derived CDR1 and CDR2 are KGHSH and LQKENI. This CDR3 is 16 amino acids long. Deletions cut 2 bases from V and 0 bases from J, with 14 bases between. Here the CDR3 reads CASSPGRITSSYEQYF. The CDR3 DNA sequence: TGTGCCAGCTCACCAGGCAGGATCACGAGCTCCTACGAGCAGTACTTC.

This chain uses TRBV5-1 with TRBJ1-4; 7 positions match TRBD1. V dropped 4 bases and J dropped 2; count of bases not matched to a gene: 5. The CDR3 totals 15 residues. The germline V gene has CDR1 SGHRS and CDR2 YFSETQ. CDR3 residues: CASSGTGDTNEKLFF. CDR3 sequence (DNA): TGCGCCAGCAGCGGTACAGGGGACACTAATGAAAAACTGTTTTTT.

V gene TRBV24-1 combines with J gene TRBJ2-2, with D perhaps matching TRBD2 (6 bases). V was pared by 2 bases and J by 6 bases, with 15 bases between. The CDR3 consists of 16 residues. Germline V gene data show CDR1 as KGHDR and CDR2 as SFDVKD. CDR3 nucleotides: TGTGCCACCAGTGATTATAGGAGGGGTAATGCCGGGGAGCTGTTTTTT. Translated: CATSDYRRGNAGELFF.

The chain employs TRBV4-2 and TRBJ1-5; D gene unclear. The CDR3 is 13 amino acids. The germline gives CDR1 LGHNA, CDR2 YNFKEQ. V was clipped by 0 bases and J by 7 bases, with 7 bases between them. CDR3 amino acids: CASSQDQAQPQHF. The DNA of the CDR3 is TGTGCCAGCAGCCAAGATCAGGCCCAGCCCCAGCATTTT.

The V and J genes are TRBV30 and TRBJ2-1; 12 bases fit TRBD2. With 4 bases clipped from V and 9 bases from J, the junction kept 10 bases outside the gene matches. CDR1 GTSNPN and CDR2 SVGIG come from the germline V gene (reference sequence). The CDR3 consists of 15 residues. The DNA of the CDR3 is TGTGCCTGGATGTCTAGCGGGAGGGGGAATACTGAGCAGTTCTTC. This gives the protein CAWMSSGRGNTEQFF.

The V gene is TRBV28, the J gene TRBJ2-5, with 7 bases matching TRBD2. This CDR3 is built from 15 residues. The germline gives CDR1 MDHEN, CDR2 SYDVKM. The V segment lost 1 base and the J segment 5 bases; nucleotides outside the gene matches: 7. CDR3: CASSLFPQGGETQYF. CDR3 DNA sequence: TGTGCCAGCAGTTTATTCCCCCAGGGAGGGGAGACCCAGTACTTC.

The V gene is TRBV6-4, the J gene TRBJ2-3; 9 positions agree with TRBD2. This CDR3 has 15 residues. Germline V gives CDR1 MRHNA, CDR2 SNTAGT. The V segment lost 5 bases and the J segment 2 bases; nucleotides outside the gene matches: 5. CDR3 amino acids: CASSSGGPNTDTQYF. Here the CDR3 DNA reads TGTGCCAGCAGTAGCGGGGGGCCCAACACAGATACGCAGTATTTT.

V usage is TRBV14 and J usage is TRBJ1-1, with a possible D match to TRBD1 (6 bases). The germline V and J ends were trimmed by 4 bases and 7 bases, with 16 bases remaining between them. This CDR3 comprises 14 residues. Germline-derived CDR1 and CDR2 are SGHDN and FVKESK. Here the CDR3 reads CASSRDYRADEAFF. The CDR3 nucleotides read TGTGCCAGCAGCCGAGACTACAGGGCTGATGAAGCTTTCTTT.

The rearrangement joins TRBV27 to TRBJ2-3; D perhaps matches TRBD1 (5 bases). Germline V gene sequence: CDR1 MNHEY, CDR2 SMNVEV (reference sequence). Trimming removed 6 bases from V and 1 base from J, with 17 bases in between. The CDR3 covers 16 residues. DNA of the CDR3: TGTGCCAGCAGCCCAATCCAGGGATGGGGCACAGATACGCAGTATTTT. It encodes CASSPIQGWGTDTQYF.

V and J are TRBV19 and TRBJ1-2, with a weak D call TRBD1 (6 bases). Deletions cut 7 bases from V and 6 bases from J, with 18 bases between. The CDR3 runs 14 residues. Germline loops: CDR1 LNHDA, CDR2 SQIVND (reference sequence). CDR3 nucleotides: TGTGCCAGTATCCCGAAACAGGGTAGGGATGGCTACACCTTC. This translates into CASIPKQGRDGYTF.

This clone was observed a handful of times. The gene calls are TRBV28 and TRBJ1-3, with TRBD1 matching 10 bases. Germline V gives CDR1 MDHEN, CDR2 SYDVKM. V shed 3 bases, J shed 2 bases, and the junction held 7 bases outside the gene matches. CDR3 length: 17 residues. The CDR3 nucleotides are TGTGCCAGCAGTTTGACCCTCGGGACAGGGGCTGGAAACACCATATATTTT. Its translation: CASSLTLGTGAGNTIYF.

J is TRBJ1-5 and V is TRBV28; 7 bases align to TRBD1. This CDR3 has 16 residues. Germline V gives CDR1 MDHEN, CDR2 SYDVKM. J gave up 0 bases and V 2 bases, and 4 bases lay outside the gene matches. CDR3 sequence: CASSLAGTVSNQPQHF. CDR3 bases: TGTGCCAGCAGTTTAGCCGGGACAGTTAGCAATCAGCCCCAGCATTTT.

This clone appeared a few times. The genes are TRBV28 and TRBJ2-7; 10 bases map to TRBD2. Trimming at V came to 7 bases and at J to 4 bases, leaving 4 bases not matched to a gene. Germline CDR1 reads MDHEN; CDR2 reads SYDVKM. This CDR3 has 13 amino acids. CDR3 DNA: TGTGCCAGCACTCTAGCGGGAGTATACGAGCAGTACTTC. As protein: CASTLAGVYEQYF.

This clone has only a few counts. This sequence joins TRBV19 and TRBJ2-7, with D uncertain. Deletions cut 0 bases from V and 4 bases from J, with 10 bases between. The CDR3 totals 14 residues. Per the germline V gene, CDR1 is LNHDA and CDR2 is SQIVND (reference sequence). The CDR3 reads CASSIDPYSYEQYF. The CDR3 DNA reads TGTGCCAGTAGTATAGATCCATACAGTTACGAGCAGTACTTC.

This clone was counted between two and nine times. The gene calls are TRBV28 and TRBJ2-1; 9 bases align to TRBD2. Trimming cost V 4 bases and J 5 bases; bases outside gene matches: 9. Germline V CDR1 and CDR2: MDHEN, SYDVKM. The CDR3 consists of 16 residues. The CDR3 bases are TGTGCCAGCAGTTCTCCCGCTAGCGGGATGAACAATGAGCAGTTCTTC. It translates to CASSSPASGMNNEQFF.

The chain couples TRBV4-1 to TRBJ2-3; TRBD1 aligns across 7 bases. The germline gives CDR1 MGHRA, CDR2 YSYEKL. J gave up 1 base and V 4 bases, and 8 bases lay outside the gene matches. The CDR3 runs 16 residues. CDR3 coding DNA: TGCGCCAGCAGCCTAACAAGACAGGGCGGCACAGATACGCAGTATTTT. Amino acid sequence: CASSLTRQGGTDTQYF.